A selection of T cell receptor beta chains follows, all from one sample in a study of blood T cell repertoires in COVID-19. The assay was immunoSEQ multiplex PCR, and TCRdb's table has in-frame clones only and misses some. The sample lists over 40,000 clones, 75% to 95% occurring once. The sequencing input was peripheral blood. The receptors derive from a man aged 70-80 years with acute or convalescent COVID-19. Each CDR3 is given with its conserved first and last residue. Each record gives: D gene, V gene, clone size, J gene, CDR3 protein, CDR3 DNA. The D gene is left open where the match is weak. Size is omitted from some rows. Given values are once, few, many or a class for expanded clones.

d_gene: TRBD2; v_gene: TRBV5-1; abundance: .; j_gene: TRBJ2-5; CDR3aa: CASSLIPTAGGYQETQYF; CDR3nt: TGCGCCAGCAGCTTGATCCCAACAGCGGGGGGTTACCAAGAGACCCAGTACTTC
d_gene: .; v_gene: TRBV3-1/TRBV3-2; abundance: .; j_gene: TRBJ1-1; CDR3aa: CASSQTGGSTEAFF; CDR3nt: TGTGCCAGCAGCCAAACGGGGGGGAGCACTGAAGCTTTCTTT
d_gene: .; v_gene: TRBV4-1; abundance: .; j_gene: TRBJ2-5; CDR3aa: CASSQEVGTKETQYF; CDR3nt: TGCGCCAGCAGCCAAGAAGTAGGGACAAAAGAGACCCAGTACTTC
d_gene: .; v_gene: TRBV3-1/TRBV3-2; abundance: .; j_gene: TRBJ1-1; CDR3aa: CASSRGGTEAFF; CDR3nt: TGTGCCAGCAGCCGGGGGGGGACTGAAGCTTTCTTT
d_gene: TRBD1; v_gene: TRBV4-2; abundance: .; j_gene: TRBJ1-1; CDR3aa: CASSQDVGTGRTEAFF; CDR3nt: TGTGCCAGCAGCCAAGACGTGGGGACAGGGAGGACTGAAGCTTTCTTT
d_gene: .; v_gene: TRBV9; abundance: .; j_gene: TRBJ1-1; CDR3aa: CASSVGLSQVGGQGTEAFF; CDR3nt: TGTGCCAGCAGCGTAGGCCTTTCCCAAGTCGGGGGTCAGGGCACTGAAGCTTTCTTT
d_gene: .; v_gene: TRBV4-1; abundance: .; j_gene: TRBJ1-4; CDR3aa: CASSQDSTAGGEKLFF; CDR3nt: TGCGCCAGCAGCCAAGACTCGACCGCTGGGGGGGAAAAACTGTTTTTT
d_gene: .; v_gene: TRBV3-1/TRBV3-2; abundance: few; j_gene: TRBJ1-2; CDR3aa: CASSLNGNYGYTF; CDR3nt: TGTGCCAGCAGCCTTAACGGGAACTATGGCTACACCTTC
d_gene: TRBD2; v_gene: TRBV3-1/TRBV3-2; abundance: .; j_gene: TRBJ2-7; CDR3aa: CASSQGLAGGLYEQYF; CDR3nt: TGTGCCAGCAGCCAAGGTCTAGCGGGGGGGCTTTACGAGCAGTACTTC
d_gene: .; v_gene: TRBV19; abundance: .; j_gene: TRBJ1-2; CDR3aa: CASSMGPGGIYGYTF; CDR3nt: TGTGCCAGTAGTATGGGACCGGGAGGAATCTATGGCTACACCTTC
d_gene: TRBD2; v_gene: TRBV19; abundance: once; j_gene: TRBJ2-1; CDR3aa: CASTDRLAGGINEQFF; CDR3nt: TGTGCCAGTACTGACAGACTAGCGGGGGGAATTAATGAGCAGTTCTTC
d_gene: TRBD1; v_gene: TRBV2; abundance: .; j_gene: TRBJ2-7; CDR3aa: CASSEGTGLYEQYF; CDR3nt: TGTGCCAGCAGTGAGGGGACAGGGCTCTACGAGCAGTACTTC
d_gene: .; v_gene: TRBV28; abundance: .; j_gene: TRBJ2-5; CDR3aa: CASTSSEGGGWETQYF; CDR3nt: TGTGCCAGCACCTCCTCAGAAGGGGGGGGCTGGGAGACCCAGTACTTC
d_gene: .; v_gene: TRBV28; abundance: .; j_gene: TRBJ1-1; CDR3aa: CASSFHSIRYTEAFF; CDR3nt: TGTGCCAGCAGTTTTCACTCTATTAGATACACTGAAGCTTTCTTT
d_gene: TRBD1; v_gene: TRBV5-1; abundance: .; j_gene: TRBJ2-5; CDR3aa: CASSINTGGTTQYF; CDR3nt: TGCGCCAGCAGCATCAACACAGGGGGCACGACCCAGTACTTC
d_gene: .; v_gene: TRBV6-1; abundance: once; j_gene: TRBJ1-2; CDR3aa: CASSEAQDRSFYGYTF; CDR3nt: TGTGCCAGCAGTGAAGCGCAGGATAGGTCGTTCTATGGCTACACCTTC
d_gene: TRBD1; v_gene: TRBV7-3; abundance: .; j_gene: TRBJ2-5; CDR3aa: CASSPGTGDNQETQYF; CDR3nt: TGTGCCAGCAGCCCCGGGACAGGGGACAACCAAGAGACCCAGTACTTC
d_gene: TRBD1; v_gene: TRBV2; abundance: .; j_gene: TRBJ2-7; CDR3aa: CASSGDRTGGTYEQYF; CDR3nt: TGTGCCAGCAGTGGGGACCGGACAGGGGGTACCTACGAGCAGTACTTC
d_gene: .; v_gene: TRBV5-6; abundance: .; j_gene: TRBJ1-5; CDR3aa: CASSRVGAGVQPQHF; CDR3nt: TGTGCCAGCAGCCGGGTGGGGGCAGGGGTTCAGCCCCAGCATTTT
d_gene: TRBD2; v_gene: TRBV3-1/TRBV3-2; abundance: .; j_gene: TRBJ2-1; CDR3aa: CASSPGTNIVGTEQFF; CDR3nt: TGTGCCAGCAGCCCCGGGACTAACATTGTGGGGACTGAGCAGTTCTTC
d_gene: TRBD1; v_gene: TRBV9; abundance: .; j_gene: TRBJ1-2; CDR3aa: CASSVTGSYGYTF; CDR3nt: TGTGCCAGCAGCGTGACAGGGTCCTATGGCTACACCTTC
d_gene: .; v_gene: TRBV11-3; abundance: .; j_gene: TRBJ2-2; CDR3aa: CASSLDTGTGELFF; CDR3nt: TGTGCCAGCAGCTTAGATACAGGGACCGGGGAGCTGTTTTTT
d_gene: TRBD2; v_gene: TRBV9; abundance: .; j_gene: TRBJ2-7; CDR3aa: CASSVGGKNYEQYF; CDR3nt: TGTGCCAGCAGCGTGGGAGGGAAAAACTACGAGCAGTACTTC
d_gene: .; v_gene: TRBV19; abundance: .; j_gene: TRBJ1-6; CDR3aa: CASSTHRVPENSPLHF; CDR3nt: TGTGCCAGTAGTACGCACCGGGTCCCCGAGAATTCACCCCTCCACTTT
d_gene: .; v_gene: TRBV5-1; abundance: .; j_gene: TRBJ1-4; CDR3aa: CASSLGATTNEKLFF; CDR3nt: TGCGCCAGCAGCCTTGGGGCCACAACTAATGAAAAACTGTTTTTT
d_gene: .; v_gene: TRBV24-1; abundance: .; j_gene: TRBJ2-2; CDR3aa: CATSDLRGNTGELFF; CDR3nt: TGTGCCACCAGTGATTTGAGGGGGAACACCGGGGAGCTGTTTTTT
d_gene: TRBD2; v_gene: TRBV10-3; abundance: .; j_gene: TRBJ2-3; CDR3aa: CAIRTGLAGDVDTQYF; CDR3nt: TGTGCCATCAGAACGGGACTAGCGGGGGACGTAGATACGCAGTATTTT
d_gene: TRBD2; v_gene: TRBV11-2; abundance: .; j_gene: TRBJ2-3; CDR3aa: CASSSRGTGGDTQYF; CDR3nt: TGTGCCAGCAGCTCCCGAGGGACGGGAGGGGATACGCAGTATTTT
d_gene: TRBD1; v_gene: TRBV7-9; abundance: .; j_gene: TRBJ1-4; CDR3aa: CASSTRRTGEVVEKLFF; CDR3nt: TGTGCCAGCAGCACCCGGAGGACAGGGGAGGTTGTTGAAAAACTGTTTTTT
d_gene: TRBD1; v_gene: TRBV19; abundance: .; j_gene: TRBJ1-4; CDR3aa: CASMEMGTGGRGEKLFF; CDR3nt: TGTGCCAGTATGGAGATGGGAACAGGGGGCCGGGGCGAAAAACTGTTTTTT
d_gene: .; v_gene: TRBV6-4; abundance: .; j_gene: TRBJ2-1; CDR3aa: CASSESGLSSYNEQFF; CDR3nt: TGTGCCAGCAGTGAGAGCGGGTTGAGCTCCTACAATGAGCAGTTCTTC
d_gene: .; v_gene: TRBV12-5; abundance: .; j_gene: TRBJ1-5; CDR3aa: CASGLVPRVGNQPQHF; CDR3nt: TGTGCTAGTGGTTTGGTACCCAGGGTAGGCAATCAGCCCCAGCATTTT
d_gene: TRBD1; v_gene: TRBV9; abundance: .; j_gene: TRBJ1-2; CDR3aa: CASSPRTGGNPYGYTF; CDR3nt: TGTGCCAGCAGCCCTAGGACAGGGGGCAATCCTTATGGCTACACCTTC
d_gene: TRBD1; v_gene: TRBV7-9; abundance: once; j_gene: TRBJ1-2; CDR3aa: CASSRPGTGVFGYTF; CDR3nt: TGTGCCAGCAGCCGCCCCGGGACAGGGGTTTTTGGCTACACCTTC
d_gene: .; v_gene: TRBV3-1/TRBV3-2; abundance: .; j_gene: TRBJ2-5; CDR3aa: CASSQDYRPGGLYETQYF; CDR3nt: TGTGCCAGCAGCCAAGATTACCGCCCAGGGGGGTTGTATGAGACCCAGTACTTC
d_gene: .; v_gene: TRBV6-1; abundance: .; j_gene: TRBJ2-1; CDR3aa: CASSEAFQGMTDEQFF; CDR3nt: TGTGCCAGCAGTGAAGCGTTTCAGGGAATGACCGATGAGCAGTTCTTC
d_gene: .; v_gene: TRBV27; abundance: .; j_gene: TRBJ1-4; CDR3aa: CASSIRGTNEKLFF; CDR3nt: TGTGCCAGCAGCATAAGAGGAACTAATGAAAAACTGTTTTTT
d_gene: .; v_gene: TRBV30; abundance: .; j_gene: TRBJ1-2; CDR3aa: CAWSVLQTVGYTF; CDR3nt: TGTGCCTGGAGTGTTTTACAGACGGTTGGCTACACCTTC
d_gene: .; v_gene: TRBV5-1; abundance: .; j_gene: TRBJ1-1; CDR3aa: CASSAVVDTEAFF; CDR3nt: TGCGCCAGCAGCGCGGTGGTGGACACTGAAGCTTTCTTT
d_gene: TRBD2; v_gene: TRBV6-5; abundance: .; j_gene: TRBJ2-7; CDR3aa: CASSRLAGPYEQYF; CDR3nt: TGTGCCAGCAGTCGGCTAGCGGGCCCCTACGAGCAGTACTTC
d_gene: TRBD2; v_gene: TRBV7-9; abundance: .; j_gene: TRBJ2-1; CDR3aa: CASSPAIGLAGGSYNEQFF; CDR3nt: TGTGCCAGCAGCCCAGCAATCGGACTAGCGGGGGGCTCCTACAATGAGCAGTTCTTC